The sequence of this TCR beta chain was determined in a study of tumor-infiltrating lymphocytes in localized non-small cell lung cancer (dated by TCRdb to the early 2020s). Concerning the study at large: Several histologies were represented in the cohort, which also included both smokers and never-smokers as well as patients whose samples were collected after neoadjuvant chemotherapy. The overall ICON cohort was composed of some 140 surgical patients with localized non-small cell lung cancer whose tumors were resected. Alongside flow cytometry, multiplex immunofluorescence, RNA-seq, exome sequencing and proteomics, TCR sequencing was applied to the same patients as one of several integrated assays. A total of 50 or so patients were included in the paired tumor versus uninvolved lung comparison of immunoSEQ T-cell fraction. Each patient contributed resected tumor tissue and uninvolved lung tissue from the same patient, described as non-adjacent to the tumor. Study-wide findings and limitations: Different pieces of the same tissue were used for different assays, so technical variation could not be separated from intratumor heterogeneity. TCRbeta sequencing supported higher T cell infiltration in tumors than in uninvolved lung tissue, consistent with immunofluorescence CD3 counts. Since assay coverage differed from patient to patient depending on how much tissue was available, TCR sequencing was done for only a subset of the cohort. No association of tumor T-cell fraction from TCR sequencing with recurrence-free survival was found (p = 0.61). TCR-derived T-cell fraction did not differ between the flow cytometry-defined immunotypes IM1 (good prognosis) and IM2 (poor prognosis).

The first patient joined ICON in early 2016, and enrollment wrapped up when the last patient was enrolled in 2018. In a subcohort of 65 to 85 patients, fresh tumor and matched uninvolved tissue were collected for in-depth immune analyses, with TCR sequencing among those analyses. TCR sequencing was performed on DNA isolated from bulk tissue, without cell sorting. The CDR3 holds 16 amino acids from the cysteine to the phenylalanine. This entry keeps only the CDR3 DNA: 48 bases, framed from base 1. Germline trimming: 4 bases from V, 3 bases from J; junction bases outside gene matches: 12. CDR1 is given as PRHDT and CDR2 as FYEKMQ, both from the germline V gene (reference sequence). Comments on this clone: Its antigen remains undetermined. No base quality values were provided; no much bigger clone lies one nucleotide off.

TCR sequencing with the immunoSEQ assay provided the T-cell fraction in tumor and uninvolved lung tissue. In the original analysis: For survival analysis, patients were split into high (upper tertile) and low (lower two tertiles) T-cell fraction groups and compared by log-rank test. A signed-rank test was used to test differences in T-cell fraction between paired tumor and uninvolved lung samples. The clones in this table, taken by TCRdb from immuneACCESS, are in-frame only. Not every clone is retained; where verified, under half of the shortfall comes from an unresolved V gene, and the cause of the rest is unknown. D and trimming were read from the DNA, whereas the V and J calls and clone size are those reported in that table. This sample gives more than 5,500 clones in total; roughly 70% of them show up just once. Approximately 12% of the sample is taken by the ten largest.

The chain is assembled from TRBV13 and TRBJ2-7; 7 central bases correspond to TRBD1. The sequenced sample consisted of lung tumor tissue. This TCR derives from a human donor with non-small cell lung cancer. This receptor carries the CDR3 CASSSSADRPYYEQYF. The bases are TGTGCCAGCAGCTCCTCAGCGGACAGGCCCTACTACGAGCAGTACTTC.